This TCR beta chain was identified in a study of cytomegalovirus exposure and HLA in healthy donors. Study-level points and caveats: Productive rates of about 87% or about 30% were seen for most TCR beta V segments in an earlier analysis. In a later analysis, V- and J-gene trimming of beta chains associated with a DCLRE1C missense variant, replicated independently.

Turning to this clone: The antigen remains unidentified.

The donors (healthy individuals) were bone marrow donors. In the PCR, 60 Vbeta and 13 Jbeta primers were used. Per the study methods: Approximately 10 million shared chains were among around 78 million unique TCR beta chains counted in a later analysis. Data came from immunoSEQ multiplex PCR; TCRdb stores just in-frame clones and leaves some out. From that table come the V and J calls and clone size; the DNA was used to work out D and trimming. The sample shows approximately 120,000 clones, approximately 80% of them seen only once. CDR1 and CDR2 from the germline V gene are SNHLY and FYNNEI. V lost 6 bases, J lost 3 bases, and 6 bases stayed unmatched. The CDR3 has 14 residues.

The rearrangement joins TRBV2 to TRBJ2-7, with TRBD1 identical over 9 bases. Sequencing was done on a sample of PBMCs. The TCR originated in a man aged 35 to 55 in good health and CMV-seronegative. This CDR3 is CASSPPDRGYEQYF. CDR3 DNA: TGTGCCAGCAGCCCTCCGGACAGGGGCTACGAGCAGTACTTC. Looking up the rest from reference TRBV2 and TRBJ2-7 gives the full variable domain: EPEVTQTPSHQVTQMGQEVILRCVPISNHLYFYWYRQILGQKVEFLVSFYNNEISEKSEIFDDQFSVERPDGSNFTLKIRSTKLEDSAMYFCASSPPDRGYEQYFGPGTRLTVT.